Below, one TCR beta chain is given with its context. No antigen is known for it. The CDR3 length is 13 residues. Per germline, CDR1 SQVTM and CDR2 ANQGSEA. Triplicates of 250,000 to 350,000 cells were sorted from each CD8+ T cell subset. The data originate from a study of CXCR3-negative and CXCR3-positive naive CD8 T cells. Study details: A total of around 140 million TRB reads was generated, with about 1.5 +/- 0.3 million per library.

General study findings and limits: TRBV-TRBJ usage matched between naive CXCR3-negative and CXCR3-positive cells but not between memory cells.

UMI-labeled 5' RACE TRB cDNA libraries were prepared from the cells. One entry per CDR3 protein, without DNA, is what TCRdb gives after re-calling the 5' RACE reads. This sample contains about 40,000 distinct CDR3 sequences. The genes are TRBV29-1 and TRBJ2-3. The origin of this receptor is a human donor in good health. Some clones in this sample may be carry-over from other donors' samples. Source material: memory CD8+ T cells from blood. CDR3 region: CSAPKPGEDTQYF.